The sequence of this TCR beta chain was determined in a study of blood T cell repertoires in COVID-19. Whole-study context: PBMCs, B-cell-depleted T cells, or T cells were the source of the cDNA or gDNA that made up the material.

The CDR3 sequence is 14 residues long. Germline CDR1 is KGHDR and CDR2 is SFDVKD. V was shortened by 4 bases and J by 4 bases, with 12 bases between the two germline ends. TCRdb's copy holds only in-frame clones and misses some; the assay was immunoSEQ multiplex PCR. The profile shows under 95,000 clones, 75% to 90% of them singletons. Material: peripheral blood. This TCR derives from a woman aged 80 or over with active or convalescent COVID-19. J is TRBJ1-2 and V is TRBV24-1; weak D call: TRBD1 (6 bases). CDR3 amino acids: CATSDTGQFYGYTF. For the CDR3, the DNA is TGTGCCACCAGTGACACTGGACAGTTCTATGGCTACACCTTC.